This TCR beta chain was documented in a study of identical twins. Points from the study as a whole: Out-of-frame alpha sequences that twins shared showed excess low generation probability. A cross-sectional statistical analysis, not follow-up of the same donors, supported the conclusions.

This clonotype has only a few counts. Its antigen is unknown. One end of the junction does not line up with germline, which may come from a read error. Germline CDR1 reads SGHDT; CDR2 reads YYEEEE. The CDR3 runs to 11 residues. TCRdb reprocessed the 5' RACE reads with MiXCR, giving one entry per CDR3 protein. This sample has hundreds of thousands of distinct CDR3 sequences; 20% to 25% occur once, and the top ten carry 2.9%. These data were also reused for a study on T cells expressing NK-cell markers. That source adds: It was sorted CD3+CD56-NKG2C+, CD3+CD56+NKG2C- and CD3+CD56+NKG2C+ T cells that provided the TCR beta repertoires.

The sample was CD4+ T cells sorted from blood. This receptor was taken from a woman aged 18-29 years in good health. The chain links TRBV5-6 to TRBJ2-7, with D perhaps matching TRBD2 (5 bases). CDR3 DNA: TGTGCCAGCAGCTTGATGGAGGTCAAGGACTTC. Encoded protein: CASSLMEVKDF.